Listed below are T cell receptor beta chains from one sample, sequenced in a study of spatial heterogeneity in lung cancer. From the 5' RACE reads, TCRdb called clonotypes with MiXCR, one entry per CDR3 protein. This table has 110,000 or so distinct CDR3 sequences, approximately 10% appearing once. The sequences come from PBMCs, collected at follow-up. These TCRs come from a female donor with early-stage non-small cell lung cancer. CDR3s include the opening cysteine and the closing phenylalanine or tryptophan. The order of the fields is D gene, V gene, J gene, CDR3 length, clone size, CDR3 protein, CDR3 DNA. D genes are given only for firm matches. Only part of the rows carry a size: once, few, many, or a class if the clone is expanded.

d_call: TRBD1; v_call: TRBV28; j_call: TRBJ1-1; cdr3_length: 15; clone_size: few; cdr3_aa: CASSSTGGGDTEAFF; cdr3_nt: TGTGCCAGCAGCTCTACAGGGGGCGGAGACACTGAAGCTTTCTTT
d_call: -; v_call: TRBV12-3/TRBV12-4; j_call: TRBJ2-5; cdr3_length: 14; clone_size: -; cdr3_aa: CASRTIYPLGTQYF; cdr3_nt: TGTGCCAGCCGTACCATATATCCACTAGGGACCCAGTACTTC
d_call: TRBD1; v_call: TRBV7-9; j_call: TRBJ1-1; cdr3_length: 15; clone_size: -; cdr3_aa: CASSFGTGRNTEAFF; cdr3_nt: TGTGCCAGCAGCTTTGGGACAGGGAGGAACACTGAAGCTTTCTTT
d_call: -; v_call: TRBV7-3; j_call: TRBJ1-6; cdr3_length: 13; clone_size: many; cdr3_aa: CASSKDSRSPLHF; cdr3_nt: TGTGCCAGCAGCAAGGACAGTCGATCACCCCTCCACTTT
d_call: TRBD1; v_call: TRBV2; j_call: TRBJ2-3; cdr3_length: 14; clone_size: -; cdr3_aa: CAIRQGPSTDTQYF; cdr3_nt: TGTGCCATCCGACAGGGCCCAAGCACAGATACGCAGTATTTT
d_call: TRBD1; v_call: TRBV15; j_call: TRBJ1-6; cdr3_length: 14; clone_size: -; cdr3_aa: CATSRGQGASPLHF; cdr3_nt: TGTGCCACCAGCCGCGGACAGGGGGCCTCACCCCTCCACTTT
d_call: TRBD1; v_call: TRBV24-1; j_call: TRBJ2-1; cdr3_length: 16; clone_size: few; cdr3_aa: CATSDPGQGSYNEQFF; cdr3_nt: TGTGCCACCAGTGATCCCGGACAGGGCTCCTACAATGAGCAGTTCTTC
d_call: -; v_call: TRBV12-3/TRBV12-4; j_call: TRBJ1-2; cdr3_length: 10; clone_size: -; cdr3_aa: CASSTRTAVF; cdr3_nt: TGTGCCAGCAGTACTCGGACGGCAGTCTTC
d_call: TRBD1; v_call: TRBV29-1; j_call: TRBJ2-2; cdr3_length: 14; clone_size: many; cdr3_aa: CSVAQGANSGELFF; cdr3_nt: TGCAGCGTTGCCCAGGGGGCCAATTCTGGGGAGCTGTTTTTT
d_call: -; v_call: TRBV20-1; j_call: TRBJ2-7; cdr3_length: 13; clone_size: few; cdr3_aa: CSARADKTYEQYF; cdr3_nt: TGCAGTGCTAGAGCGGACAAAACCTACGAGCAGTACTTC
d_call: -; v_call: TRBV5-1; j_call: TRBJ2-2; cdr3_length: 12; clone_size: -; cdr3_aa: CASSRFPGELFF; cdr3_nt: TGCGCCAGCAGCCGTTTCCCCGGGGAGCTGTTTTTT
d_call: TRBD1; v_call: TRBV3-1; j_call: TRBJ1-6; cdr3_length: 14; clone_size: -; cdr3_aa: CASSRGTANSPLHF; cdr3_nt: TGTGCCAGCAGCCGCGGGACAGCTAATTCACCCCTCCACTTT
d_call: -; v_call: TRBV7-9; j_call: TRBJ1-1; cdr3_length: 14; clone_size: many; cdr3_aa: CASSPGQWNTEAFF; cdr3_nt: TGTGCCAGCAGCCCGGGACAATGGAACACTGAAGCTTTCTTT
d_call: -; v_call: TRBV23-1; j_call: TRBJ2-1; cdr3_length: 16; clone_size: many; cdr3_aa: CASSQSKLPAYNEQFF; cdr3_nt: TGCGCCAGCAGTCAATCGAAGTTGCCAGCCTACAATGAGCAGTTCTTC
d_call: -; v_call: TRBV11-3; j_call: TRBJ2-2; cdr3_length: 15; clone_size: few; cdr3_aa: CASRGGQPNTGELFF; cdr3_nt: TGTGCCAGCAGGGGTGGGCAGCCGAACACCGGGGAGCTGTTTTTT
d_call: -; v_call: TRBV11-3; j_call: TRBJ2-1; cdr3_length: 13; clone_size: many; cdr3_aa: CASSLAGSNEQFF; cdr3_nt: TGTGCCAGCAGCTTGGCAGGGAGCAATGAGCAGTTCTTC
d_call: TRBD1; v_call: TRBV7-9; j_call: TRBJ2-1; cdr3_length: 15; clone_size: -; cdr3_aa: CASSLTGTGSDEQFF; cdr3_nt: TGTGCCAGCAGCTTAACCGGGACAGGGAGCGATGAGCAGTTCTTC
d_call: TRBD2; v_call: TRBV28; j_call: TRBJ2-1; cdr3_length: 17; clone_size: few; cdr3_aa: CASSPPASGGNYNEQFF; cdr3_nt: TGTGCCAGCAGCCCCCCCGCTAGCGGGGGTAATTACAATGAGCAGTTCTTC
d_call: -; v_call: TRBV7-2; j_call: TRBJ1-3; cdr3_length: 14; clone_size: few; cdr3_aa: CASSLVVSGNTIYF; cdr3_nt: TGTGCCAGCAGCTTGGTGGTATCTGGAAACACCATATATTTT
d_call: TRBD1; v_call: TRBV6-1; j_call: TRBJ1-1; cdr3_length: 14; clone_size: many; cdr3_aa: CASSGGQGITEAFF; cdr3_nt: TGTGCCAGCAGCGGGGGACAGGGGATCACTGAAGCTTTCTTT
d_call: TRBD1; v_call: TRBV30; j_call: TRBJ1-5; cdr3_length: 15; clone_size: few; cdr3_aa: CAWSEGQGGNQPQHF; cdr3_nt: TGTGCCTGGAGTGAGGGACAGGGTGGGAATCAGCCCCAGCATTTT
d_call: -; v_call: TRBV7-9; j_call: TRBJ2-3; cdr3_length: 13; clone_size: -; cdr3_aa: CASSNNRGDTQYF; cdr3_nt: TGTGCCAGCAGCAACAATCGAGGAGATACGCAGTATTTT
d_call: TRBD2; v_call: TRBV7-9; j_call: TRBJ2-2; cdr3_length: 13; clone_size: many; cdr3_aa: CAKRGRNTGELFF; cdr3_nt: TGTGCCAAGCGGGGCCGGAACACCGGGGAGCTGTTTTTT
d_call: -; v_call: TRBV11-2; j_call: TRBJ2-1; cdr3_length: 17; clone_size: once; cdr3_aa: CASSLVRLNLINNEQFF; cdr3_nt: TGTGCCAGCAGCTTAGTTCGCCTTAACCTAATCAACAATGAGCAGTTCTTC
d_call: -; v_call: TRBV4-2; j_call: TRBJ1-5; cdr3_length: 16; clone_size: few; cdr3_aa: CASSQSGTSGNQPQHF; cdr3_nt: TGTGCCAGCAGCCAATCAGGGACATCGGGCAATCAGCCCCAGCATTTT
d_call: TRBD1; v_call: TRBV29-1; j_call: TRBJ1-1; cdr3_length: 14; clone_size: -; cdr3_aa: CSVEWQGARTEAFF; cdr3_nt: TGCAGCGTTGAATGGCAGGGGGCGCGGACTGAAGCTTTCTTT
d_call: -; v_call: TRBV5-5; j_call: TRBJ1-4; cdr3_length: 16; clone_size: few; cdr3_aa: CASSYGTGVTNEKLFF; cdr3_nt: TGTGCCAGCAGCTATGGGACCGGGGTGACTAATGAAAAACTGTTTTTT
d_call: -; v_call: TRBV19; j_call: TRBJ1-5; cdr3_length: 14; clone_size: many; cdr3_aa: CASSIVENNQPQHF; cdr3_nt: TGTGCCAGTAGTATAGTGGAGAACAATCAGCCCCAGCATTTT
d_call: TRBD1; v_call: TRBV3-1; j_call: TRBJ1-5; cdr3_length: 15; clone_size: few; cdr3_aa: CASSQDRTGHQPQHF; cdr3_nt: TGTGCCAGCAGCCAGGACCGGACAGGGCATCAGCCCCAGCATTTT
d_call: -; v_call: TRBV7-9; j_call: TRBJ2-7; cdr3_length: 17; clone_size: few; cdr3_aa: CASSSDLTYRNYYEQYF; cdr3_nt: TGTGCCAGCAGCTCGGACCTGACATATCGGAACTACTACGAGCAGTACTTC
d_call: -; v_call: TRBV9; j_call: TRBJ2-1; cdr3_length: 14; clone_size: -; cdr3_aa: CASYEDSSYNEQFF; cdr3_nt: TGTGCCAGCTATGAGGACAGCTCCTACAATGAGCAGTTCTTC
d_call: TRBD2; v_call: TRBV5-1; j_call: TRBJ2-7; cdr3_length: 15; clone_size: few; cdr3_aa: CASSPRSGSTYEQYF; cdr3_nt: TGCGCCAGCAGCCCCCGTAGCGGGAGTACCTACGAGCAGTACTTC
d_call: -; v_call: TRBV10-3; j_call: TRBJ2-1; cdr3_length: 15; clone_size: -; cdr3_aa: CAISESPRVGNEQFF; cdr3_nt: TGTGCCATCAGTGAGTCCCCACGGGTGGGCAATGAGCAGTTCTTC
d_call: TRBD1; v_call: TRBV27; j_call: TRBJ2-1; cdr3_length: 15; clone_size: many; cdr3_aa: CASSLRTGPYNEQFF; cdr3_nt: TGTGCCAGCAGTTTAAGGACAGGGCCCTACAATGAGCAGTTCTTC
d_call: -; v_call: TRBV12-3/TRBV12-4; j_call: TRBJ2-4; cdr3_length: 17; clone_size: few; cdr3_aa: CASSGAKTAGGGNIQYF; cdr3_nt: TGTGCCAGCAGTGGAGCCAAGACCGCCGGAGGAGGAAACATTCAGTACTTC
d_call: -; v_call: TRBV28; j_call: TRBJ1-2; cdr3_length: 14; clone_size: few; cdr3_aa: CASSADRPLYGYTF; cdr3_nt: TGTGCCAGCAGTGCCGACAGACCACTCTATGGCTACACCTTC
d_call: TRBD1; v_call: TRBV20-1; j_call: TRBJ1-3; cdr3_length: 14; clone_size: few; cdr3_aa: CSAGQGGVGNTIYF; cdr3_nt: TGCAGTGCAGGACAGGGAGGTGTAGGAAACACCATATATTTT
d_call: -; v_call: TRBV28; j_call: TRBJ2-2; cdr3_length: 13; clone_size: few; cdr3_aa: CASSPDGTGELFF; cdr3_nt: TGTGCCAGCAGTCCGGACGGGACCGGGGAGCTGTTTTTT
d_call: -; v_call: TRBV30; j_call: TRBJ1-1; cdr3_length: 11; clone_size: few; cdr3_aa: CAWSVSTEAFF; cdr3_nt: TGTGCCTGGAGTGTATCCACTGAAGCTTTCTTT
d_call: -; v_call: TRBV11-2; j_call: TRBJ1-3; cdr3_length: 15; clone_size: many; cdr3_aa: CASSSISASGNTIYF; cdr3_nt: TGTGCCAGCAGCTCCATTTCAGCGTCTGGAAACACCATATATTTT
d_call: -; v_call: TRBV6-5; j_call: TRBJ2-1; cdr3_length: 12; clone_size: few; cdr3_aa: CASNYLGGEQFF; cdr3_nt: TGTGCCAGCAACTACCTTGGAGGGGAGCAGTTCTTC
d_call: -; v_call: TRBV7-9; j_call: TRBJ2-3; cdr3_length: 14; clone_size: few; cdr3_aa: CASSHQSGVDTQYF; cdr3_nt: TGTGCCAGCAGCCACCAATCAGGGGTTGATACGCAGTATTTT
d_call: TRBD2; v_call: TRBV10-3; j_call: TRBJ2-3; cdr3_length: 12; clone_size: many; cdr3_aa: CAISESTSAQYF; cdr3_nt: TGTGCCATCAGTGAGTCTACTAGCGCGCAGTATTTT
d_call: -; v_call: TRBV9; j_call: TRBJ1-2; cdr3_length: 18; clone_size: -; cdr3_aa: CASSVDPVKAGDNYGYTF; cdr3_nt: TGTGCCAGCAGCGTAGATCCCGTAAAGGCAGGGGATAACTATGGCTACACCTTC
d_call: -; v_call: TRBV3-1; j_call: TRBJ1-1; cdr3_length: 14; clone_size: -; cdr3_aa: CASSRRGKNTEAFF; cdr3_nt: TGTGCCAGCAGCCGCCGAGGAAAGAACACTGAAGCTTTCTTT
d_call: -; v_call: TRBV18; j_call: TRBJ2-1; cdr3_length: 13; clone_size: many; cdr3_aa: CASSPGLSNEQFF; cdr3_nt: TGTGCCAGCTCACCTGGACTCTCCAATGAGCAGTTCTTC
d_call: TRBD2; v_call: TRBV7-6; j_call: TRBJ2-2; cdr3_length: 17; clone_size: -; cdr3_aa: CASSLLLSGRGTGELFF; cdr3_nt: TGTGCCAGCAGCTTACTCCTTAGCGGGAGGGGCACCGGGGAGCTGTTTTTT
d_call: TRBD1; v_call: TRBV7-3; j_call: TRBJ2-5; cdr3_length: 16; clone_size: -; cdr3_aa: CASSLMGQGLQETQYF; cdr3_nt: TGTGCCAGCAGCTTAATGGGACAGGGGTTGCAAGAGACCCAGTACTTC